These T cell receptor beta chains were read from a single sample in a study of cytomegalovirus exposure and HLA in healthy donors. TCRdb keeps only in-frame clones here, not all; method: immunoSEQ multiplex PCR. The sample includes about 150,000 clones, roughly 83% of them seen just once. The sample taken for sequencing was PBMCs. The receptors shown here come from a human donor in good health. Both conserved end residues are part of each CDR3. D genes are given only for firm matches. The size of a clone is reported for some rows only, either as once, few or many, or as a class for expanded clones.

V: TRBV9
size: NA
J: TRBJ2-1
D: TRBD2
CDR3: CASSVGMGLTSANEQFF
DNA: TGTGCCAGCAGCGTAGGAATGGGGCTGACTAGCGCCAATGAGCAGTTCTTC

V: TRBV5-4
size: NA
J: TRBJ2-5
D: NA
CDR3: CASSSRGVQETQYF
DNA: TGTGCCAGCAGCTCCCGCGGGGTCCAAGAGACCCAGTACTTC

V: TRBV6-5
size: NA
J: TRBJ2-7
D: NA
CDR3: CASSYSNPRGEQYF
DNA: TGTGCCAGCAGTTACTCAAACCCCCGGGGCGAGCAGTACTTC

V: TRBV4-2
size: NA
J: TRBJ2-4
D: TRBD2
CDR3: CASSRLAGDVDIQYF
DNA: TGTGCCAGCAGCCGACTAGCGGGGGATGTGGACATTCAGTACTTC

V: TRBV11-2
size: once
J: TRBJ1-1
D: NA
CDR3: CASSLGLGASLLNTEAFF
DNA: TGTGCCAGCAGCTTAGGCCTAGGGGCATCACTACTGAACACTGAAGCTTTCTTT

V: TRBV27
size: NA
J: TRBJ1-5
D: TRBD1
CDR3: CASSPTTGALSNQPQHF
DNA: TGTGCCAGCAGTCCAACGACAGGGGCCCTCTCCAATCAGCCCCAGCATTTT

V: TRBV30
size: NA
J: TRBJ1-2
D: NA
CDR3: CAWNGRRGQGGYTF
DNA: TGTGCCTGGAACGGACGCAGGGGTCAGGGGGGCTACACCTTC

V: TRBV25-1
size: NA
J: TRBJ2-1
D: TRBD2
CDR3: CASIGSAGGSYNEQFF
DNA: TGTGCCAGCATTGGATCCGCGGGAGGCTCCTACAATGAGCAGTTCTTC

V: TRBV11-2
size: NA
J: TRBJ2-1
D: NA
CDR3: CASSRLVRNEQFF
DNA: TGTGCCAGCAGCAGACTAGTTCGGAATGAGCAGTTCTTC

V: TRBV4-1
size: NA
J: TRBJ2-5
D: TRBD2
CDR3: CASSQVRTSQETQYF
DNA: TGCGCCAGCAGCCAAGTCCGGACTAGCCAAGAGACCCAGTACTTC

V: TRBV19
size: NA
J: TRBJ1-2
D: NA
CDR3: CASSILQGKDGYTF
DNA: TGTGCCAGTAGTATTTTGCAGGGGAAGGACGGCTACACCTTC

V: TRBV4-2
size: NA
J: TRBJ2-1
D: TRBD1
CDR3: CASSQVAFTPGTGQNEQFF
DNA: TGTGCCAGCAGCCAAGTTGCCTTTACCCCCGGGACAGGGCAAAATGAGCAGTTCTTC

V: TRBV30
size: NA
J: TRBJ2-5
D: NA
CDR3: CAWTRSGNQETQYF
DNA: TGTGCCTGGACTCGATCAGGGAATCAAGAGACCCAGTACTTC

V: TRBV6-1
size: NA
J: TRBJ2-1
D: TRBD2
CDR3: CASSDPVLAGGKGYNEQFF
DNA: TGTGCCAGCAGTGACCCGGTTCTAGCGGGGGGAAAGGGCTACAATGAGCAGTTCTTC

V: TRBV4-1
size: NA
J: TRBJ1-5
D: TRBD1
CDR3: CASGQGNSNQPQHF
DNA: TGCGCCAGCGGACAGGGGAATAGCAATCAGCCCCAGCATTTT

V: TRBV2
size: NA
J: TRBJ2-5
D: NA
CDR3: CASNGETQYF
DNA: TGTGCCAGCAACGGGGAGACCCAGTACTTC

V: TRBV11-2
size: NA
J: TRBJ1-1
D: NA
CDR3: CASSQDRGNPFMNTEAFF
DNA: TGTGCCAGCAGCCAGGATAGAGGGAACCCATTTATGAACACTGAAGCTTTCTTT

V: TRBV6-6
size: NA
J: TRBJ1-2
D: NA
CDR3: CASSYFPLNYGYTF
DNA: TGTGCCAGCAGTTACTTTCCCCTTAACTATGGCTACACCTTC

V: TRBV5-1
size: NA
J: TRBJ2-3
D: NA
CDR3: CASSWRRSVDTQYF
DNA: TGCGCCAGCAGCTGGCGGAGGTCGGTAGATACGCAGTATTTT

V: TRBV11-2
size: NA
J: TRBJ2-1
D: TRBD2
CDR3: CASSERIGLAGYNEQFF
DNA: TGTGCCAGCAGCGAACGAATCGGACTAGCGGGATACAATGAGCAGTTCTTC

V: TRBV6-5
size: NA
J: TRBJ1-5
D: NA
CDR3: CASSYGSGVGQPQHF
DNA: TGTGCCAGCAGTTACGGGTCAGGGGTCGGTCAGCCCCAGCATTTT

V: TRBV28
size: NA
J: TRBJ2-7
D: TRBD1
CDR3: CASSLQPPSLRQGRYEQYF
DNA: TGTGCCAGCAGTTTACAGCCCCCCTCCCTTCGACAGGGAAGGTACGAGCAGTACTTC

V: TRBV5-1
size: NA
J: TRBJ2-5
D: TRBD2
CDR3: CASSGGGGQETQYF
DNA: TGCGCCAGCTCCGGCGGGGGGGGACAAGAGACCCAGTACTTC

V: TRBV7-6
size: NA
J: TRBJ1-1
D: NA
CDR3: CASSLVAGQVEAFF
DNA: TGTGCCAGCAGCTTAGTAGCAGGGCAGGTTGAAGCTTTCTTT

V: TRBV4-2
size: few
J: TRBJ2-1
D: TRBD2
CDR3: CASSQEGTSGSNEQFF
DNA: TGTGCCAGCAGCCAAGAGGGGACTAGCGGGAGCAATGAGCAGTTCTTC

V: TRBV19
size: NA
J: TRBJ2-5
D: TRBD2
CDR3: CASSMFLAGGRAQYF
DNA: TGTGCCAGTAGTATGTTCCTAGCGGGAGGAAGGGCCCAGTACTTC

V: TRBV19
size: NA
J: TRBJ2-2
D: TRBD1
CDR3: CASSLGDRAIWTGELFF
DNA: TGTGCCAGTAGTCTTGGGGACAGGGCCATTTGGACCGGGGAGCTGTTTTTT

V: TRBV4-2
size: NA
J: TRBJ2-5
D: TRBD2
CDR3: CASSQLAGEETQYF
DNA: TGTGCCAGCAGCCAGTTAGCGGGGGAAGAGACCCAGTACTTC

V: TRBV14
size: NA
J: TRBJ2-7
D: NA
CDR3: CASSPAGIRFGYF
DNA: TGTGCCAGCAGCCCAGCAGGTATCCGATTCGGGTACTTC

V: TRBV2
size: NA
J: TRBJ1-6
D: NA
CDR3: CASSEESSYNSPLHF
DNA: TGTGCCAGCAGTGAGGAGAGCTCCTATAATTCACCCCTCCACTTT

V: TRBV6-6
size: few
J: TRBJ1-6
D: NA
CDR3: CASRTEVF
DNA: TGTGCCAGCAGGACTGAGGTTTTT

V: TRBV5-1
size: NA
J: TRBJ1-5
D: NA
CDR3: CASSSGRDQPQHF
DNA: TGCGCCAGCAGCTCTGGTCGGGATCAGCCCCAGCATTTT

V: TRBV5-4
size: NA
J: TRBJ2-3
D: NA
CDR3: CASSPGGSYTDTQYF
DNA: TGTGCCAGCAGCCCGGGGGGCTCCTACACAGATACGCAGTATTTT

V: TRBV2
size: NA
J: TRBJ2-5
D: TRBD2
CDR3: CASSEWREGTQYF
DNA: TGTGCCAGCAGTGAATGGCGGGAGGGGACCCAGTACTTC

V: TRBV7-9
size: few
J: TRBJ2-7
D: TRBD1
CDR3: CASSPWTGAYEQYF
DNA: TGTGCCAGCAGCCCGTGGACAGGGGCCTACGAGCAGTACTTC

V: TRBV6-1
size: NA
J: TRBJ1-3
D: NA
CDR3: CASKTTVSGNTIYF
DNA: TGTGCCAGCAAAACCACAGTCTCTGGAAACACCATATATTTT

V: TRBV27
size: NA
J: TRBJ2-5
D: TRBD2
CDR3: CASSPRGGPEETQYF
DNA: TGTGCCAGCAGTCCGCGGGGGGGGCCAGAAGAGACCCAGTACTTC

V: TRBV6-6
size: few
J: TRBJ2-7
D: NA
CDR3: CASSYSGQILF
DNA: TGTGCCAGCAGTTACTCTGGGCAGATCCTCTTC

V: TRBV2
size: NA
J: TRBJ1-5
D: NA
CDR3: CASSERASQPQHF
DNA: TGTGCCAGCAGTGAACGAGCTAGTCAGCCCCAGCATTTT

V: TRBV5-5
size: NA
J: TRBJ2-5
D: NA
CDR3: CASSLDPPSEQETQYF
DNA: TGTGCCAGCAGCTTGGATCCCCCAAGCGAACAAGAGACCCAGTACTTC

V: TRBV5-4
size: NA
J: TRBJ2-1
D: TRBD2
CDR3: CASSPEGLEVEQFF
DNA: TGTGCCAGCAGCCCGGAGGGACTAGAGGTTGAGCAGTTCTTC

V: TRBV5-8
size: NA
J: TRBJ2-7
D: TRBD1
CDR3: CASSSYRGRDEQYF
DNA: TGTGCCAGCAGCTCCTACAGGGGGCGCGACGAGCAGTACTTC